A single sample gave rise to the 27 T cell receptor beta chains below, sequenced in a study of early T cells in non-severe SARS-CoV-2 infection. TCRdb itself ran the 5' RACE reads through MiXCR, one entry per CDR3 protein. The repertoire holds just over 95,000 distinct CDR3 sequences, with more than 9.5% as singletons. The sample was whole blood. The origin of the receptors is an adult who was a healthcare worker with PCR-confirmed SARS-CoV-2 infection or an uninfected control (not recorded which).

This clonotype was counted between two and nine times. V and J are TRBV9 and TRBJ2-3; perhaps TRBD2 as D (5 bases). The CDR3 extends over 18 amino acids. CDR1 is SGDLS and CDR2 is YYNGEE in the germline V gene. Trimming stripped 0 bases from V and 3 bases from J, with 20 bases between. CDR3: CASSVDGRAKEGTDTQYF. CDR3 bases: TGTGCCAGCAGCGTAGACGGAAGGGCTAAAGAGGGTACAGATACGCAGTATTTT.

This rearrangement joins TRBV5-1 to TRBJ2-1; the match to TRBD1 covers 12 bases. The CDR3 contains 14 residues. Per the germline V gene, CDR1 is SGHRS and CDR2 is YFSETQ. V trimming: 5 bases; J trimming: 9 bases; junction bases outside the gene matches: 6. CDR3 amino acids: CASSPGQGAIEQFF. CDR3 nucleotide sequence: TGCGCCAGCAGTCCGGGACAGGGGGCGATTGAGCAGTTCTTC.

There are a few counts of this clonotype. This may be a read error, as it is one base from a much larger clone. The chain couples TRBV2 to TRBJ2-5; D call uncertain. Germline CDR1 is SNHLY and CDR2 is FYNNEI. The germline V and J ends were trimmed by 5 bases and 3 bases, with 1 base remaining between them. The CDR3 is made up of 10 amino acids. CDR3 region: CASSKETQYF. The CDR3 bases are TGTGCCAGCAGTAAAGAGACCCAGTACTTC. The complete variable domain, with remaining parts taken from reference TRBV2 and TRBJ2-5, reads EPEVTQTPSHQVTQMGQEVILRCVPISNHLYFYWYRQILGQKVEFLVSFYNNEISEKSEIFDDQFSVERPDGSNFTLKIRSTKLEDSAMYFCASSKETQYFGPGTRLLVL.

V is TRBV11-3 and J is TRBJ2-1, with D perhaps given as TRBD1 or TRBD2 (6 bases each). The CDR3 runs 17 residues. Germline V CDR1 and CDR2: SGHNT, YENEEA. V was cut by 5 bases and J by 4 bases, with 21 bases left in between. The CDR3 DNA sequence: TGTGCCAGCAGCCATGGGGGACTGGACAGTGGGTACAATGAGCAGTTCTTC. Protein: CASSHGGLDSGYNEQFF.

This clonotype was seen a few times. This chain links TRBV11-2 with TRBJ2-7; D unclear. The V gene lost 5 bases and the J gene lost 0 bases, with 5 bases spanning the gap. The CDR3 totals 12 residues. The V gene's germline CDR1 is SGHAT and CDR2 FQNNGV. CDR3 loop: CASSHRSYEQYF. CDR3 nucleotide sequence: TGTGCCAGCAGCCACCGCTCCTACGAGCAGTACTTC.

This clonotype showed up many times. The chain employs TRBV11-2 and TRBJ2-1; D uncertain. V was cut by 1 base and J by 8 bases, with 12 bases left in between. CDR1 is SGHAT, CDR2 FQNNGV, per germline. This CDR3 is 14 amino acids long. The CDR3 region is CASSLVGIFDEQFF. CDR3 DNA: TGTGCCAGCAGCTTAGTTGGGATTTTCGATGAGCAGTTCTTC.

This chain joins TRBV12-3 or TRBV12-4 and TRBJ2-5; D may be TRBD2 (5 bases). Trimming took off 6 bases at V and 4 bases at J, with 15 bases between the two ends. The CDR3 is made up of 14 amino acids. The CDR3: CASSRDPRGETQYF. The CDR3, as DNA: TGTGCCAGCAGCCGCGACCCACGGGGAGAGACCCAGTACTTC.

This clonotype was seen more than once but under ten times. The genes are TRBV28 and TRBJ2-2; a weak D match, TRBD1 (6 bases). This CDR3 spans 18 amino acids. V was shortened by 3 bases and J by 1 base, with 18 bases between the two germline ends. CDR1 MDHEN and CDR2 SYDVKM come from the germline V gene. The DNA of the CDR3 is TGTGCCAGCAGTTTGTTCGATGGGGGCTCCAGGAACACCGGGGAGCTGTTTTTT. Its translation is CASSLFDGGSRNTGELFF. Complete variable domain (other parts from reference TRBV28 and TRBJ2-2): DVKVTQSSRYLVKRTGEKVFLECVQDMDHENMFWYRQDPGLGLRLIYFSYDVKMKEKGDIPEGYSVSREKKERFSLILESASTNQTSMYLCASSLFDGGSRNTGELFFGEGSRLTVL.

This sequence joins TRBV7-2 and TRBJ2-1, with 8 positions matching TRBD2. CDR1 SGHTA and CDR2 FQGNSA come from the germline V gene. The CDR3 consists of 17 residues. Trimming removed 2 bases from V and 0 bases from J; junction bases left unmatched: 6. The DNA for the CDR3 is TGTGCCAGCAGCTTAATAAGCGGGGGAAGCTCCTACAATGAGCAGTTCTTC. Protein: CASSLISGGSSYNEQFF.

This clonotype occurred many times. The J gene is TRBJ2-1, the V gene TRBV3-1, with 16 bases aligning to TRBD2. The V and J ends lost 0 bases and 8 bases, in that order; junction bases with no gene match: 7. This CDR3 is built from 18 residues. Germline loops: CDR1 LGHDT, CDR2 YNNKEL (reference sequence). Here the CDR3 DNA reads TGTGCCAGCAGCCAAGACCCCGGGACTAGCGGGGGGGTCGATGAGCAGTTCTTC. Translated, it gives CASSQDPGTSGGVDEQFF.

This clonotype was counted between two and nine times. The chain has TRBV20-1 and TRBJ2-7, with 7 bases identical to TRBD1. V gave up 6 bases and J gave up 2 bases; unmatched junction bases: 10. Germline CDR1 and CDR2: DFQATT and SNEGSKA (reference sequence). The CDR3 length is 14 residues. The CDR3 spells CSAYRGSLPYEQYF. The DNA for the CDR3 is TGCAGTGCATACAGGGGTAGCTTGCCCTACGAGCAGTACTTC.

This clonotype was detected a few times. The chain recombines TRBV6-6 with TRBJ2-5; TRBD2 matches at 14 bases. Germline V gene lookup returns CDR1 MNHNY and CDR2 SVGAGI (reference sequence). With 5 bases clipped from V and 4 bases from J, the junction kept 3 bases outside the gene matches. The CDR3 runs 15 residues. The CDR3 DNA reads as TGTGCCAGCAGTCAAGGACTAGCGGGAGGAGAGACCCAGTACTTC. Its protein is CASSQGLAGGETQYF.

This clonotype has at least ten counts. The chain joins TRBV18 to TRBJ1-6; D is undetermined. V was clipped by 2 bases and J by 7 bases, with 9 bases between them. CDR1 and CDR2 from the germline V gene are KGHSH and LQKENI. The CDR3 extends over 14 amino acids. The CDR3 reads CASSPIRGNSPLHF. The CDR3 bases are TGTGCCAGCTCACCAATCCGAGGGAATTCACCCCTCCACTTT.

This chain joins TRBV2 and TRBJ1-5; 8 bases line up with TRBD1. The CDR3 spans 15 residues. The germline CDR1 and CDR2 sequences are SNHLY and FYNNEI. V lost 6 bases, J lost 0 bases, and 4 bases stayed unmatched. The CDR3 DNA reads as TGTGCCAGCAGGCGACAGGGGAATAGCAATCAGCCCCAGCATTTT. It codes for CASRRQGNSNQPQHF.

At least ten counts were recorded for this clonotype. The chain combines TRBV13 with TRBJ2-7; the D gene is possibly TRBD1 (6 bases). The ends were cut back, 6 bases at V and 12 bases at J, with 24 bases in the middle. Germline CDR1 and CDR2: PRHDT and FYEKMQ (reference sequence). The CDR3 consists of 14 residues. This chain's CDR3 is CASSSTPGTGLPYF. CDR3 coding DNA: TGTGCCAGCAGTTCCACCCCGGGCACAGGGCTTCCGTACTTC.

This clonotype showed up just a few times. The chain couples TRBV18 to TRBJ2-3; TRBD2 aligns across 12 bases. The CDR3 is 16 amino acids. V lost 4 bases and J lost 6; bases outside the gene matches: 8. Germline values: CDR1 KGHSH, CDR2 LQKENI. The CDR3 DNA follows: TGTGCCAGCTCACAATCGACTAGCGGGAGCGGGGATACGCAGTATTTT. Translation: CASSQSTSGSGDTQYF.

This clonotype occurred a few times. J is TRBJ2-1 and V is TRBV28; the D is unclear. This CDR3 contains 13 residues. Germline lookup yields CDR1 MDHEN and CDR2 SYDVKM. V lost 5 bases and J 6 bases, leaving 11 bases between the germline ends. The CDR3 protein is CASSPYGANEQFF. Written as DNA, the CDR3 is TGTGCCAGCAGTCCCTACGGCGCCAATGAGCAGTTCTTC.

This clonotype was picked up many times. This chain joins TRBV3-1 and TRBJ1-5; a possible D gene is TRBD1 (5 bases). The germline CDR1 and CDR2 sequences are LGHDT and YNNKEL (reference sequence). The V end was cut by 0 bases, the J end by 2 bases, with 8 bases between. The CDR3 runs to 15 residues. CDR3 protein: CASSQDWGRNQPQHF. DNA of the CDR3: TGTGCCAGCAGCCAAGATTGGGGCCGCAATCAGCCCCAGCATTTT.

This clonotype showed up many times. The chain carries TRBV6-1 and TRBJ2-2, with D tentatively TRBD2 (7 bases). The CDR3 totals 15 residues. The V and J ends lost 3 bases and 6 bases respectively, with 14 bases between them. Germline CDR1 reads MNHNS; CDR2 reads SASEGT. The CDR3 nucleotides read TGTGCCAGCAGTGACAGCCGCGGGGGCCCCGGGGAGCTGTTTTTT. This codes for CASSDSRGGPGELFF.

The V call is TRBV10-3, the J call TRBJ2-7; 7 nucleotides line up with TRBD1. Germline trimming cut 2 bases from V and 2 bases from J; bases unmatched to any gene: 15. Germline V CDR1 and CDR2: ENHRY, SYGVKD. The length of the CDR3 is 18 residues. CDR3 DNA: TGTGCCATCAGTGAGCCACCCGAAGGCGGACAGGCCGCCTACGAGCAGTACTTC. This translates into CAISEPPEGGQAAYEQYF.

The rearrangement uses TRBV18 and TRBJ1-1; a possible D gene is TRBD1 (5 bases). CDR3 length: 16 residues. CDR1 is KGHSH and CDR2 is LQKENI in the germline V gene. Trimming pared 2 bases from V and 8 bases from J, leaving 21 bases between. In DNA form, the CDR3 reads TGTGCCAGCTCACCAGGTTCCGGGGCAAAAATCGGCGAAGCTTTCTTT. Residues: CASSPGSGAKIGEAFF.

At least ten counts were recorded for this clonotype. CDR3 DNA sequence: TGCGCCAGCAGGAGGGGGCTAGCGGGTACCTACGAGCAGTACTTC. Translation gives CASRRGLAGTYEQYF. This sequence joins TRBV5-1 and TRBJ2-7, with D tentatively TRBD2 (8 bases). The V end was cut by 5 bases, the J end by 2 bases, with 17 bases between. Germline CDR1 reads SGHRS; CDR2 reads YFSETQ. The length of the CDR3 is 15 residues.

This rearrangement joins TRBV30 to TRBJ1-6; 9 bases agree with TRBD1. V trimming: 2 bases; J trimming: 5 bases; junction bases outside the gene matches: 13. Germline-derived CDR1 and CDR2 are GTSNPN and SVGIG (reference sequence). The CDR3 has 18 residues. The CDR3 DNA follows: TGTGCCTGGAGTCCCGGACAGGGGAAGGAAGGGCATAATTCACCCCTCCACTTT. This translates into CAWSPGQGKEGHNSPLHF. Together with reference TRBV30 and TRBJ1-6, the CDR3 gives the full variable domain: SQTIHQWPATLVQPVGSPLSLECTVEGTSNPNLYWYRQAAGRGLQLLFYSVGIGQISSEVPQNLSASRPQDRQFILSSKKLLLSDSGFYLCAWSPGQGKEGHNSPLHFGNGTRLTVT.

This clonotype has just a few counts. V is TRBV25-1 and J is TRBJ2-7; perhaps D is TRBD1 or TRBD2 (5 bases each). V lost 7 bases and J 0 bases, leaving 19 bases between the germline ends. Germline lookup yields CDR1 MGHDK and CDR2 SYGVNS. The CDR3 runs to 16 residues. The CDR3 protein is CASTPNGAKISYEQYF. The CDR3 DNA follows: TGTGCCAGCACCCCAAACGGGGCGAAAATCTCCTACGAGCAGTACTTC.

This clonotype was seen many times. The V gene is TRBV10-2, the J gene TRBJ1-2; D gene unclear. The CDR3 is 12 amino acids. Germline V gives CDR1 WSHSY, CDR2 SAAADI. The ends were cut back, 0 bases at V and 7 bases at J, with 6 bases in the middle. The CDR3 DNA sequence: TGCGCCAGCAGTGAGTCGATGAGTGGCTACACCTTC. Amino acid sequence: CASSESMSGYTF.

This clonotype has ten or more counts. V usage is TRBV12-3 or TRBV12-4 and J usage is TRBJ1-1; D is undetermined. V lost 6 bases and J 0 bases, leaving 17 bases between the germline ends. The CDR3 consists of 16 residues. The CDR3 DNA sequence: TGTGCCAGCAGACCCCTTGGGAGGCGGATGAACACTGAAGCTTTCTTT. Protein product: CASRPLGRRMNTEAFF.

Many counts were recorded for this clonotype. The chain combines TRBV5-1 with TRBJ2-7; TRBD1 is a possible D gene (5 bases). CDR1 is SGHRS and CDR2 is YFSETQ in the germline V gene. The CDR3 is 14 amino acids. V was shortened by 2 bases and J by 6 bases, with 15 bases between the two germline ends. This CDR3 reads CASSFFYQGSEQYF. The CDR3 DNA follows: TGCGCCAGCAGCTTTTTCTACCAGGGAAGCGAGCAGTACTTC.